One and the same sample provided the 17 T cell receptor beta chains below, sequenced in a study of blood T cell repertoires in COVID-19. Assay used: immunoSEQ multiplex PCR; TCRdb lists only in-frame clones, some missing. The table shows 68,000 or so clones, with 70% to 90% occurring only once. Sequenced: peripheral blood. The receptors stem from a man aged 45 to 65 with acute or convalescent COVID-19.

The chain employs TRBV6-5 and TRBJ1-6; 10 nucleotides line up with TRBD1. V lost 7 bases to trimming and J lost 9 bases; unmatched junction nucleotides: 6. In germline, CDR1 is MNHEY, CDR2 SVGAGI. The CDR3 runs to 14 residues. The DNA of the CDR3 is TGTGCCAGCACCCAGGGACAGGGGTCTTCACCCCTCCACTTT. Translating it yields CASTQGQGSSPLHF.

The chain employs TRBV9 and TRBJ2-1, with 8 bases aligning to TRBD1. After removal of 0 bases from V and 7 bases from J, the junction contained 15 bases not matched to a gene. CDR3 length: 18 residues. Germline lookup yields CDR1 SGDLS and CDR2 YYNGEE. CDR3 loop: CASSVEGIGQGASNEQFF. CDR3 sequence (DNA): TGTGCCAGCAGCGTAGAGGGCATCGGGCAGGGGGCGTCGAATGAGCAGTTCTTC.

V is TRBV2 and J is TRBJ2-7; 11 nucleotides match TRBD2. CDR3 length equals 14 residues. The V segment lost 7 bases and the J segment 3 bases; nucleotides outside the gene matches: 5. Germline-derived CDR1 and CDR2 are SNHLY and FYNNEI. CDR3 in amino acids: CASMWTSGYYEQYF. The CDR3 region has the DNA TGTGCCAGCATGTGGACTAGCGGGTACTACGAGCAGTACTTC.

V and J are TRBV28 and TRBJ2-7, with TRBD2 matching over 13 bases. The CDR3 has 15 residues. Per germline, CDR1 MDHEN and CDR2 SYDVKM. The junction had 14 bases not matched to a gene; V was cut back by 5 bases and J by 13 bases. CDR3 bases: TGTGCCAGCAGTCGATGGACTAGCGGGAGCTTCGTGAGCTACTTC. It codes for CASSRWTSGSFVSYF.

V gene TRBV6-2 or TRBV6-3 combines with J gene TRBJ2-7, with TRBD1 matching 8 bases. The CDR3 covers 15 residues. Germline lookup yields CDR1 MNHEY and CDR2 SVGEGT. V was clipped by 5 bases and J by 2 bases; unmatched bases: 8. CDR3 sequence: CASSKTGGVPYEQYF. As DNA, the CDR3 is TGTGCCAGCAGTAAAACAGGGGGTGTCCCCTACGAGCAGTACTTC.

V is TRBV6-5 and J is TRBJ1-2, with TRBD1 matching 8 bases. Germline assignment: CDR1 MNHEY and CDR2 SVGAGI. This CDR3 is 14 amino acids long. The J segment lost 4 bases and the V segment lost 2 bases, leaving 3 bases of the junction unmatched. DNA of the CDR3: TGTGCCAGCAGTTACCAGGGGGCCTCCTATGGCTACACCTTC. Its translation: CASSYQGASYGYTF.

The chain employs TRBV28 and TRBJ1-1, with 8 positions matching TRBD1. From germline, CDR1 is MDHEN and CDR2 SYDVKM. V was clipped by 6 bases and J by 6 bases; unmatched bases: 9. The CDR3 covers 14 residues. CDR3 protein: CASSRHDRGSEAFF. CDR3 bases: TGTGCCAGCAGCCGACACGACAGGGGATCTGAAGCTTTCTTT.

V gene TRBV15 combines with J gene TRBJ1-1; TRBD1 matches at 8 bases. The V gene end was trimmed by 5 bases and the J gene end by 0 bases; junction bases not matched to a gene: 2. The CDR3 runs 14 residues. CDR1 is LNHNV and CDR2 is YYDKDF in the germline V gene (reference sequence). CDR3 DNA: TGTGCCACCAGCGAGGGACAGGTGAACACTGAAGCTTTCTTT. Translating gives CATSEGQVNTEAFF.

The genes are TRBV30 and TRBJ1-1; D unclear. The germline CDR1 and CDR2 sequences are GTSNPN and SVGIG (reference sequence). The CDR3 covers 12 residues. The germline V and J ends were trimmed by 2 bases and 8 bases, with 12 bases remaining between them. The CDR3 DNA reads TGTGCCTGGAGTTTGCCCGCGGGGGAAGCTTTCTTT. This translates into CAWSLPAGEAFF. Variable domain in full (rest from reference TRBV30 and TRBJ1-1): SQTIHQWPATLVQPVGSPLSLECTVEGTSNPNLYWYRQAAGRGLQLLFYSVGIGQISSEVPQNLSASRPQDRQFILSSKKLLLSDSGFYLCAWSLPAGEAFFGQGTRLTVV.

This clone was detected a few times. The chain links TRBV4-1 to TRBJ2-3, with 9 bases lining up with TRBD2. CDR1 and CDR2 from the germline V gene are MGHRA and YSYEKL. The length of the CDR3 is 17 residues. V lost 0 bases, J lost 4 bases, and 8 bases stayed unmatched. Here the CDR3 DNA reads TGCGCCAGCAGCCAAGAAGTAGCGGGGGACACGGCAGATACGCAGTATTTT. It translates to CASSQEVAGDTADTQYF.

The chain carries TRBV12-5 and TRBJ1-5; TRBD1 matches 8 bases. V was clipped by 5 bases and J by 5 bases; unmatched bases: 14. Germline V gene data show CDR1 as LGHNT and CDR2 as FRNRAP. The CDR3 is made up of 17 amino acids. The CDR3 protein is CASGLPDGQGFDQPQHF. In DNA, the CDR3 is TGTGCTAGTGGTCTCCCCGACGGACAGGGTTTTGATCAGCCCCAGCATTTT.

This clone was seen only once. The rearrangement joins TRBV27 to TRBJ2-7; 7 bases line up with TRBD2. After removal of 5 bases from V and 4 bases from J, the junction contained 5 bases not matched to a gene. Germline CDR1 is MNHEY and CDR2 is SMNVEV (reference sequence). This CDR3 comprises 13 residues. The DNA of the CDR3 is TGTGCCAGCAGTCCCCTGCGGGGGTACGAGCAGTACTTC. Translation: CASSPLRGYEQYF.

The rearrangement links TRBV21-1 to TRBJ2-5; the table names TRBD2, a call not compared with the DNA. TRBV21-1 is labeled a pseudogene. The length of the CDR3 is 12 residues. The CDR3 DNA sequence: TGTGCCAGCAGTGGGGGGCAAGAGACCCAGTACTTC. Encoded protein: CASSGGQETQYF.

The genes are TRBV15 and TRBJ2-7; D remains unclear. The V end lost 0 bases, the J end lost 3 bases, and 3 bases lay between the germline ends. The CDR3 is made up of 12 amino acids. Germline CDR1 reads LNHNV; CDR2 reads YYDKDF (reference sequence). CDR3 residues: CATSRDLYEQYF. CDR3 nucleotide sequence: TGTGCCACCAGCAGAGATCTCTACGAGCAGTACTTC. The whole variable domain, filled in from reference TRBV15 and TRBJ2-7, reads DAMVIQNPRYQVTQFGKPVTLSCSQTLNHNVMYWYQQKSSQAPKLLFHYYDKDFNNEADTPDNFQSRRPNTSFCFLDIRSPGLGDTAMYLCATSRDLYEQYFGPGTRLTVT.

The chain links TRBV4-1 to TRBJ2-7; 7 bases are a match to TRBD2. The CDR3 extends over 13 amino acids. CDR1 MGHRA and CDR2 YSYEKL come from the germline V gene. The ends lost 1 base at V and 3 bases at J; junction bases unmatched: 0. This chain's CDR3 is CASSQGGGYEQYF. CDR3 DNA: TGCGCCAGCAGCCAAGGGGGGGGCTACGAGCAGTACTTC.

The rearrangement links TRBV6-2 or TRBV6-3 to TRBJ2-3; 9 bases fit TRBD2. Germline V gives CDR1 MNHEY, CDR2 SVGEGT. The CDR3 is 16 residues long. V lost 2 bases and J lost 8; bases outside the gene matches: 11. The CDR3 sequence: CASSYGGTSHSFTQYF. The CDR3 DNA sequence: TGTGCCAGCAGTTACGGAGGGACTAGCCACTCATTTACGCAGTATTTT.

The CDR3 coding sequence is TGTGCCAGCACCCCCACCAACAGCTTCCAAGAGACCCAGTACTTC. It translates to CASTPTNSFQETQYF. V gene TRBV7-4 combines with J gene TRBJ2-5; D remains unclear. V lost 7 bases, J lost 1 base, and 16 bases lay in between. CDR1 and CDR2 (germline): SGHVT, SQSDAQ. This CDR3 has 15 amino acids.